This TCR beta chain is from a study of shared clonotypes between healthy human individuals (dated by TCRdb to about 2020). Looking at the study overall: Three men and a couple of women, aged 18 to 49 years, made up the cohort. For each donor, three plates each were used for CD4 naive and CD4 memory, two plates were used for CD8 naive, and one plate was used for CD8 memory. To increase sequencing depth and limit assay-specific biases, TCR repertoire library preparation and sequencing were carried out by different laboratories using diverse techniques. To estimate repertoire size and how much clonotypes are shared between individuals, the study performed deep sequencing of blood TCR repertoires from a handful of healthy adults. Leukapheresis yielded between about 0.8 and 9.5 billion PBMCs per donor.

CDR1 and CDR2 are read off the germline V gene as SGDLS and YYNGEE. V trim: 2 bases; J trim: 7 bases; unmatched bases: 4. The CDR3 numbers 15 residues from cysteine through phenylalanine. The sequence is cut down to CDR3 DNA, 45 bases in frame from base 1. Using the deep immunoSEQ assay, TCR CDR3 regions were amplified from genomic DNA by multiplex PCR. Extracted genomic DNA from each cell subset was spread evenly across all wells of several immunoSEQ 96-well plates, with each plate serving as a replicate. For sorted subsets, approximately 190 ng genomic DNA, equal to 30,000 to 35,000 T cell genomes, was loaded into each replicate PCR. Purified libraries were measured with a Qubit 3.0 fluorometer, size-checked on a Bioanalyzer 2100, and measured again with the KAPA Library Quantification kit. Every immunoSEQ 96-well plate was sequenced on a separate single-read 150-cycle Illumina NextSeq 550 flow cell. Per the authors' processing: Because the immunoSEQ output included only junctional sequences and no quality scores, the filtering could not be the same as the filtering used for full-length reads. To assign V/J genes and CDR3, sequences were annotated against IMGT germline references using PyIR, a Python wrapper for IgBLAST v1.9. Any read was removed if the V/J assignment was weak (E-value above 1e-6), the CDR3 was missing, or the read contained stop codons, out-of-frame junctions, or ambiguous translated residues. V3J clonotypes were defined by identical inferred V gene, J gene, and CDR3 amino acid sequence. Percentage overlap between repertoires was calculated by dividing the number of shared unique clonotypes by the size of the smaller repertoire. Richness of each repertoire was evaluated using RTK rarefaction, the Chao1 estimator, and Recon v2.1 estimates of unobserved clonotypes. OLGA was used to compute generation probabilities for all TCRbeta clonotypes that the gDNA method yielded from several donors. The source is immuneACCESS, and TCRdb retained only in-frame sequences with V and J called. Part of the clones is not carried over; for the studies checked, unresolved V genes explain less than half of this, and the remainder is unexplained. V, J and clone size are taken as reported in that table, and D and trimming were inferred from the DNA itself. This sample has 400,000 to 600,000 clones in its table, and more than 95% of those were observed once. Jointly, the top ten make up about 0.059% of the sample.

Paper-wide results and their limitations: Pairwise subsampling indicated that sequencing depth was expected to affect the degree of clonotype sharing among donors. Even with the large sequencing depth, rarefaction of the sorted-subset datasets indicated that sequencing was incomplete. Sampling was restricted to blood, and TCR repertoires in tissue are likely to differ from TCR repertoires in blood. Naive subsets generally had larger estimated clonotype richness than memory subsets. Because the study included a small number of donors, the genetic and exposure-history diversity represented was limited. Compared with non-shared clonotypes, clonotypes shared by all four sorted-subset donors had higher generation probabilities. When a few donors were compared, the shared fraction of clonotypes was around 5% for naive CD4, approximately 3.5% for naive CD8, 2.3% for memory CD4, and about 0.36% for memory CD8.

Comments on this clone: The antigen it recognizes is unknown. Within one base of it there is no much larger clone, and no base qualities were kept.

The donors were healthy, HIV-negative adults who had no recently reported acute infections or vaccinations. All donors were Caucasian adults living in Nashville, Tennessee, USA. CD4+ T cells were enriched through magnetic negative selection, after which naive cells were positively selected on CD45RA and the remaining negative fraction served as the memory subset. Blood was obtained by leukapheresis, after which PBMCs were separated by Ficoll-Histopaque density gradient centrifugation and cryopreserved in liquid nitrogen vapor phase. Analytical flow cytometry was used to check the purity and quantity of every magnetically sorted T cell population. Each sorted fraction had its genomic DNA isolated and then quantified by UV absorbance on a Nanodrop 2000c.

Sample: naive CD4+ T cells sorted from blood. In light of the paper, this sample's cell subset or site label describes: CD45RA+ positively selected. This sequence originates from a woman aged 25 to 39 in good health. Here the chain combines TRBV9 and TRBJ2-1; TRBD2 agrees with 12 junctional bases. The CDR3 region has the sequence CASSVRLAGVNEQFF. The nucleotide sequence is TGTGCCAGCAGCGTCCGACTAGCGGGAGTGAATGAGCAGTTCTTC.